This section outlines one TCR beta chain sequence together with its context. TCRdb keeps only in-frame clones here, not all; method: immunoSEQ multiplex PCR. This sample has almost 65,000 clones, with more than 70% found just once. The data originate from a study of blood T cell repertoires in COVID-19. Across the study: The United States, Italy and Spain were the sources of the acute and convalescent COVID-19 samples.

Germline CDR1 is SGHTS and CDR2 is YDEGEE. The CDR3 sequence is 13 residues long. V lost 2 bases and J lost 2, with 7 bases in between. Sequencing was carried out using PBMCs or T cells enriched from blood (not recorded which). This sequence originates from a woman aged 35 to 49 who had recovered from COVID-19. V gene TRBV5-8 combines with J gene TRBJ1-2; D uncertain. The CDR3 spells CASSLLNNYGYTF. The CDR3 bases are TGTGCCAGCAGCTTACTAAACAACTATGGCTACACCTTC. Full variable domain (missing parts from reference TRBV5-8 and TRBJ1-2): EAGVTQSPTHLIKTRGQQATLRCSPISGHTSVYWYQQALGLGLQFLLWYDEGEERNRGNFPPRFSGRQFPNYSSELNVNALELEDSALYLCASSLLNNYGYTFGSGTRLTVV.